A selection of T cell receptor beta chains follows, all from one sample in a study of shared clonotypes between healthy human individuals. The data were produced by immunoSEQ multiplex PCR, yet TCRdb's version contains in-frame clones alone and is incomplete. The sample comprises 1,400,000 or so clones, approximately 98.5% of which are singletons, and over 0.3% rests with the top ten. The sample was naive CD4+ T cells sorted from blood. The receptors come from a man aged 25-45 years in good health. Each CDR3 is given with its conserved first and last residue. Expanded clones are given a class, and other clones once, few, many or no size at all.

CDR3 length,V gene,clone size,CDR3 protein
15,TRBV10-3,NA,CAISDGGSYPDTQYF
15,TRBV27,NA,CASSLIAGRYNEQFF
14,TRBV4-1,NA,CASSQAGTRGKLFF
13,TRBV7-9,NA,CASSLTLNTEAFF
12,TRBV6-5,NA,CASGTGIYGYTF
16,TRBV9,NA,CASSVQTGSLQETQYF
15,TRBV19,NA,CASMGVRPVNQPQHF
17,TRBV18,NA,CASSQLGSPSGANVLTF
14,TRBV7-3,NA,CASSITGAGNEQYF
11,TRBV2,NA,CASSVPGELFF
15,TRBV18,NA,CASSPTRTENTEAFF
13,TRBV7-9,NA,CASSAGVYNEQFF
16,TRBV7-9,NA,CASSLLLAGSNNEQFF
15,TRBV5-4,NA,CASSFPGGWVYGYTF
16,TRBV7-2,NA,CASSSGTSGVYNEQFF
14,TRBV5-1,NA,CASRAGQTADTQYF
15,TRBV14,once,CASSQDQGSRETQYF
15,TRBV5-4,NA,CASSLLVKMNTEAFF
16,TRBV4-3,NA,CASARDPGQGYNEQFF
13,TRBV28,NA,CASSLPVAREQFF
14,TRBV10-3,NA,CAISGLAPGGDQYF
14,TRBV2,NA,CASMRAVSGNTIYF
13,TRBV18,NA,CASSPRSSYEQYF
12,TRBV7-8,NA,CASSLALYEQYF
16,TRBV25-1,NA,CASGSQGTATNEKLFF
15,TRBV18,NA,CASSGAGKNTGELFF
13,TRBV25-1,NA,CASSPSGTDTQYF
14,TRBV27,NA,CASRTLVRDTRYTF
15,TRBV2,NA,CASRQGGTGNEKLFF
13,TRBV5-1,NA,CASRGTVGNTIYF
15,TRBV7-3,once,CASSPDREAYNEQFF
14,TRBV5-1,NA,CASSTGQANTEAFF
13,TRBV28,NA,CASMARPEGEQYF
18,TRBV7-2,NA,CASSLRQGADLSTDTQYF
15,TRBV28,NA,CASSLMARRYYEQYF
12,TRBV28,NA,CASSLVGRELFF
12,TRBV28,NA,CASSLFRYGYTF
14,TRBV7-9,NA,CASSFRDSSYEQYF
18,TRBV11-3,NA,CASSLGLVPGQGDNEQFF
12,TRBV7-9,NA,CASSATGYGYTF
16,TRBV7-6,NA,CASSFLAGERADTQYF
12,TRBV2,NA,CASSEMYTEAFF
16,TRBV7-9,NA,CASSPITGAPNQPQHF
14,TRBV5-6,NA,CASSGERNTGELFF
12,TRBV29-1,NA,CSVGDKIDEQYF
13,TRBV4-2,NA,CASSPPELGGYTF
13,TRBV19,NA,CATSGRAGYEQYF
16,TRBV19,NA,CASSMRHSSGNQPQHF
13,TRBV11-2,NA,CASSATLRGTQYF
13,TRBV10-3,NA,CAIRGLAEETQYF
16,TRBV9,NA,CASSSLRGSSTDTQYF